Listed below are T cell receptor beta chains from one sample, sequenced in a study of blood T cells in healthy people across ages. TCRdb recomputed calls from the 5' RACE reads with MiXCR, one row per CDR3 protein. The sample holds around 1.5 million distinct CDR3 sequences, roughly 64% seen once. Sequencing was done on a sample of blood. All receptors derive from a man aged 18 to 29 in good health. Both conserved end residues are part of each CDR3. The order of the fields is CDR3 protein, CDR3 DNA, clone size, V gene, J gene, D gene, CDR3 length. A D gene is named only where the DNA matches it firmly. Rows may omit the clone size; those that give it use once, few, many or a size class.

CDR3: CASSLTMDGYTF
DNA: TGTGCCAGCAGCCTAACGATGGATGGCTACACCTTC
size: few
V: TRBV5-5
J: TRBJ1-2
D: -
length: 12

CDR3: CASSQVASVSGGYEQYF
DNA: TGCGCCAGCAGCCAAGTAGCTTCCGTCTCGGGGGGCTACGAGCAGTACTTC
size: few
V: TRBV4-3
J: TRBJ2-7
D: TRBD2
length: 17

CDR3: CASRQGARNTEAFF
DNA: TGTGCCAGCAGGCAGGGGGCAAGGAACACTGAAGCTTTCTTT
size: -
V: TRBV2
J: TRBJ1-1
D: TRBD1
length: 14

CDR3: CASSHPGREQYF
DNA: TGTGCCAGCAGCCATCCAGGGAGAGAGCAGTACTTC
size: once
V: TRBV6-6
J: TRBJ2-7
D: -
length: 12

CDR3: CASKWTTSYVQYF
DNA: TGTGCCAGCAAATGGACTACCTCCTACGTGCAGTACTTC
size: -
V: TRBV2
J: TRBJ2-7
D: -
length: 13

CDR3: CSAPQNARGKLFF
DNA: TGCAGTGCTCCCCAGAATGCGAGGGGAAAACTGTTTTTT
size: -
V: TRBV20-1
J: TRBJ1-4
D: -
length: 13

CDR3: CSARDKRAGEQYF
DNA: TGCAGTGCTAGAGATAAGAGGGCTGGAGAGCAGTACTTC
size: -
V: TRBV20-1
J: TRBJ2-7
D: -
length: 13

CDR3: CASSRGQSRDYNEQFF
DNA: TGTGCCAGCTCTCGGGGGCAATCGAGGGACTACAATGAGCAGTTCTTC
size: -
V: TRBV18
J: TRBJ2-1
D: -
length: 16

CDR3: CASSMDNSPLHF
DNA: TGTGCCAGCAGTATGGACAATTCACCCCTCCACTTT
size: -
V: TRBV28
J: TRBJ1-6
D: -
length: 12

CDR3: CASSGQAAYEQYF
DNA: TGTGCCAGCAGTGGACAGGCGGCCTACGAGCAGTACTTC
size: few
V: TRBV2
J: TRBJ2-7
D: -
length: 13

CDR3: CSVEVGTTTYEQYF
DNA: TGCAGCGTTGAAGTCGGGACTACCACTTACGAGCAGTACTTC
size: -
V: TRBV29-1
J: TRBJ2-7
D: TRBD2
length: 14

CDR3: CAISIRDRAYEQYF
DNA: TGTGCCATCAGTATTAGGGACAGAGCCTACGAGCAGTACTTC
size: -
V: TRBV10-3
J: TRBJ2-7
D: TRBD1
length: 14

CDR3: CASSQFRTSGNSGANVLTF
DNA: TGCGCCAGCAGCCAATTTCGGACTAGCGGCAACTCTGGGGCCAACGTCCTGACTTTC
size: -
V: TRBV4-1
J: TRBJ2-6
D: TRBD2
length: 19

CDR3: CASSFLRELNYGYTF
DNA: TGTGCCAGCAGTTTTCTAAGGGAACTTAACTATGGCTACACCTTC
size: -
V: TRBV12-3/TRBV12-4
J: TRBJ1-2
D: -
length: 15

CDR3: CASSFRTSGNNEQYF
DNA: TGTGCCAGCAGTTTTCGGACTAGCGGGAACAATGAGCAGTACTTC
size: -
V: TRBV6-2/TRBV6-3
J: TRBJ2-5
D: TRBD2
length: 15

CDR3: CASRTDSSYEQYF
DNA: TGTGCCAGCAGGACGGACAGCTCCTACGAGCAGTACTTC
size: few
V: TRBV27
J: TRBJ2-7
D: -
length: 13

CDR3: CASSFNRNEQFF
DNA: TGTGCCAGCAGTTTCAATCGTAATGAGCAGTTCTTC
size: few
V: TRBV6-6
J: TRBJ2-1
D: -
length: 12

CDR3: CASTSWGANEQYF
DNA: TGTGCCAGCACCTCGTGGGGGGCTAACGAGCAGTACTTC
size: once
V: TRBV13
J: TRBJ2-7
D: -
length: 13

CDR3: CSAVDREGQPQHF
DNA: TGCAGTGCAGTAGACAGGGAAGGACAGCCCCAGCATTTT
size: -
V: TRBV20-1
J: TRBJ1-5
D: TRBD1
length: 13

CDR3: CASSQQNFYEQYF
DNA: TGTGCCAGCAGCCAACAAAATTTCTACGAGCAGTACTTC
size: -
V: TRBV4-2
J: TRBJ2-7
D: -
length: 13

CDR3: CSARDSEWGGNGYTF
DNA: TGCAGTGCTAGAGATAGTGAGTGGGGAGGGAATGGCTACACCTTC
size: -
V: TRBV20-1
J: TRBJ1-2
D: -
length: 15

CDR3: CSVATENTEAFF
DNA: TGCAGCGTGGCAACAGAGAACACTGAAGCTTTCTTT
size: -
V: TRBV29-1
J: TRBJ1-1
D: -
length: 12

CDR3: CASSSQGGQGFRGQYF
DNA: TGTGCCAGCAGCTCACAGGGGGGACAGGGTTTTAGAGGGCAGTACTTC
size: -
V: TRBV7-2
J: TRBJ2-7
D: TRBD1
length: 16

CDR3: CASSPLRAGLGETQYF
DNA: TGTGCCAGCAGCCCCCTTCGGGCAGGTTTAGGAGAGACCCAGTACTTC
size: -
V: TRBV7-2
J: TRBJ2-5
D: -
length: 16

CDR3: CASSLGTSVPDTQYF
DNA: TGTGCCAGCAGCTTGGGGACTAGCGTCCCAGATACGCAGTATTTT
size: few
V: TRBV7-9
J: TRBJ2-3
D: TRBD2
length: 15

CDR3: CASSRGTSAWGETQYF
DNA: TGTGCCAGCAGCCGGGGGACTAGCGCGTGGGGGGAGACCCAGTACTTC
size: -
V: TRBV7-9
J: TRBJ2-5
D: TRBD2
length: 16

CDR3: CASSLAGTSEADTQYF
DNA: TGTGCCAGCAGCTTGGCCGGGACTAGCGAGGCAGATACGCAGTATTTT
size: -
V: TRBV5-6
J: TRBJ2-3
D: TRBD2
length: 16

CDR3: CASSLEAGGIETQYF
DNA: TGCGCCAGCAGCTTGGAAGCAGGGGGGATCGAGACCCAGTACTTC
size: once
V: TRBV5-1
J: TRBJ2-5
D: -
length: 15

CDR3: CSARVPDREVEQYF
DNA: TGCAGTGCTAGAGTCCCCGACAGGGAAGTCGAGCAGTACTTC
size: -
V: TRBV20-1
J: TRBJ2-7
D: TRBD1
length: 14

CDR3: CASSGGLPGLATYEQYF
DNA: TGTGCCAGCAGTGGGGGACTTCCGGGACTAGCGACCTACGAGCAGTACTTC
size: -
V: TRBV6-1
J: TRBJ2-7
D: TRBD2
length: 17

CDR3: CANSTSFDEQYF
DNA: TGTGCCAACAGCACGTCCTTCGACGAGCAGTACTTC
size: -
V: TRBV12-3/TRBV12-4
J: TRBJ2-7
D: -
length: 12

CDR3: CASRPLYDRNTEAFF
DNA: TGTGCCAGCAGACCACTCTATGACAGGAACACTGAAGCTTTCTTT
size: -
V: TRBV27
J: TRBJ1-1
D: -
length: 15

CDR3: CASSVTPPDEQFF
DNA: TGTGCCAGCAGCGTAACTCCCCCCGATGAGCAGTTCTTC
size: -
V: TRBV9
J: TRBJ2-1
D: -
length: 13

CDR3: CSVGNSGLGEETQYF
DNA: TGCAGCGTCGGAAATAGCGGGTTGGGTGAAGAGACCCAGTACTTC
size: once
V: TRBV29-1
J: TRBJ2-5
D: TRBD2
length: 15

CDR3: CASSLEGASSEQYF
DNA: TGTGCCAGCAGCTTAGAGGGGGCAAGTAGCGAGCAGTACTTC
size: -
V: TRBV13
J: TRBJ2-7
D: TRBD1
length: 14

CDR3: CSVEGKRMMGMETQYF
DNA: TGCAGCGTTGAAGGGAAGCGGATGATGGGTATGGAGACCCAGTACTTC
size: few
V: TRBV29-1
J: TRBJ2-5
D: -
length: 16

CDR3: CACSSTSGTTTAYEQYF
DNA: TGTGCCTGCAGTTCCACTAGCGGGACGACCACTGCCTACGAGCAGTACTTC
size: -
V: TRBV12-3/TRBV12-4
J: TRBJ2-7
D: TRBD2
length: 17

CDR3: CASSSEWDRAQEQYF
DNA: TGCGCCAGCAGCTCGGAATGGGACAGAGCCCAGGAGCAGTACTTC
size: few
V: TRBV5-1
J: TRBJ2-7
D: TRBD1
length: 15